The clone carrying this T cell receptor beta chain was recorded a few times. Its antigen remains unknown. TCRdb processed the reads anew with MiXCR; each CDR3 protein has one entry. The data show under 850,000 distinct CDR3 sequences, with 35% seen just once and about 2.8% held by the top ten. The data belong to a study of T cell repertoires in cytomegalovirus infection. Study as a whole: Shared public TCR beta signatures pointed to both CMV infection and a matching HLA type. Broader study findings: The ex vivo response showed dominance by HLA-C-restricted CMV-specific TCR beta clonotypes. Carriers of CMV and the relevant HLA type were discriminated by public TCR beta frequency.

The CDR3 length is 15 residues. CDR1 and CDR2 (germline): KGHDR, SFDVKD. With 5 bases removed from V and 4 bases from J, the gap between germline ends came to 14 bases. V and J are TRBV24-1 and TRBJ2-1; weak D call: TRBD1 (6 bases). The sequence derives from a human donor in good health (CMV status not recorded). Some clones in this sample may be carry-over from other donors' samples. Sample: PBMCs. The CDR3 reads CATSAGTIYYNEQFF. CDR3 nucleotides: TGTGCCACCAGTGCCGGGACAATTTATTACAATGAGCAGTTCTTC.